The 24 T cell receptor beta chains below were found in one sample sequenced in a study of kidney transplant recipient with SARS-CoV-2 infection. A single record per CDR3 protein comes from TCRdb applying MiXCR to the reads. The sample has 250,000 or so distinct CDR3 sequences, 29% seen once. This sample comprised a blood sample, obtained at baseline and on day 111 from a kidney transplant recipient. The source is a male patient between 25 and 39 years old who had COVID-19 and was a kidney transplant recipient. Some T cells may be the graft donor's.

This clonotype was counted between two and nine times. J is TRBJ2-3 and V is TRBV9, with a possible D match to TRBD2 (7 bases). The CDR3 is 17 amino acids. Per the germline V gene, CDR1 is SGDLS and CDR2 is YYNGEE. Trimming took off 3 bases at V and 4 bases at J, with 21 bases between the two ends. The CDR3 bases are TGTGCCAGCAGCGCCCGACCCGGAAGGGGGGGGGCAGATACGCAGTATTTT. It translates to CASSARPGRGGADTQYF.

Turning to this clonotype: This clone may be a read error of a much larger clone one base away. The V and J genes are TRBV18 and TRBJ2-1; 11 nucleotides agree with TRBD2. CDR1 KGHSH and CDR2 LQKENI come from the germline V gene. The CDR3 runs to 15 residues. The CDR3, as DNA: TGTGCCAGCTCACTAGCGGGAGGGTCGTACAGTGAGCAGTTCTTC. It translates to CASSLAGGSYSEQFF.

This clonotype was observed a few times. The chain is built from TRBV4-1 and TRBJ2-1; 7 nucleotides align to TRBD2. Trimming cost V 2 bases and J 9 bases; bases outside gene matches: 7. Germline CDR1 MGHRA, CDR2 YSYEKL. The CDR3 is 14 residues long. The CDR3 is CASSQYRVAGEQFF. DNA for the CDR3: TGCGCCAGCAGCCAATATCGAGTAGCGGGTGAGCAGTTCTTC.

Comment on this clonotype: This may arise from a read error, as a much more abundant clone is one base away. The chain links TRBV2 to TRBJ1-4; the D is unclear. V was cut by 5 bases and J by 7 bases, with 20 bases left in between. Germline values: CDR1 SNHLY, CDR2 FYNNEI. The CDR3 loop spans 16 amino acids. The CDR3 reads CASSNRVFPGSEKLFF. The CDR3 DNA follows: TGTGCCAGCAGTAATCGAGTCTTCCCAGGTAGTGAAAAACTGTTTTTT.

The rearrangement joins TRBV9 to TRBJ2-1; no definite D call. Looked up from germline, CDR1 is SGDLS and CDR2 is YYNGEE. Trimming left V 0 bases short and J 7 bases short, with 8 bases between. There are 13 residues in the CDR3. The CDR3, as DNA: TGTGCCAGCAGCGTAGCTGAGAAAAATGAGCAGTTCTTC. Protein sequence: CASSVAEKNEQFF.

This clonotype showed up just a few times. The chain is built from TRBV4-3 and TRBJ2-5, with D perhaps TRBD2 (6 bases). The V gene's germline CDR1 is LGHNA and CDR2 YSLEER. CDR3 length equals 13 residues. The V end lost 5 bases, the J end lost 5 bases, and 12 bases lay between the germline ends. CDR3 sequence reads: CASSERRAETQYF. Here the CDR3 DNA reads TGCGCCAGCAGCGAGCGGAGGGCGGAGACCCAGTACTTC.

This clonotype was counted between two and nine times. The chain employs TRBV6-5 and TRBJ2-7; D assignment may be TRBD1 or TRBD2 (5 bases each). Trimming removed 5 bases at V and 1 base at J, with 18 bases between. This CDR3 has 16 amino acids. The germline V gene has CDR1 MNHEY and CDR2 SVGAGI. The CDR3: CASSAFDFGGSYEQYF. CDR3 nucleotide sequence: TGTGCCAGCAGTGCTTTCGATTTTGGGGGTTCCTACGAGCAGTACTTC.

This clonotype came up many times. The V call is TRBV29-1, the J call TRBJ2-1; 8 bases match TRBD2. V lost 4 bases and J lost 5; bases outside the gene matches: 4. The CDR3 runs 13 residues. CDR1 is SQVTM and CDR2 is ANQGSEA in the germline V gene. In DNA, the CDR3 is TGCAGCGTTGCAGCGGGGGCACACAATGAGCAGTTCTTC. Amino acids: CSVAAGAHNEQFF.

Comment on this clonotype: With a much larger clone just one base away, this may be a read error. The chain employs TRBV28 and TRBJ2-2; D is unresolved. From germline, CDR1 is MDHEN and CDR2 SYDVKM. The CDR3 runs 15 residues. CDR3 region: CASSPTTENAGELFF. The CDR3 DNA reads as TGTGCCAGCAGTCCCACAACGGAGAACGCCGGGGAGCTGTTTTTT.

This clonotype showed up many times. This chain links TRBV28 with TRBJ1-2; D gene unclear. This CDR3 has 16 amino acids. CDR1 MDHEN and CDR2 SYDVKM come from the germline V gene. V lost 1 base to trimming and J lost 1 base, with 13 bases between them. The CDR3 spells CASSLLGGSVNYGYTF. Written as DNA, the CDR3 is TGTGCCAGCAGTTTATTGGGAGGGTCCGTTAACTATGGCTACACCTTC.

For this clonotype: A much larger clone is a single base away; this may be a read error. The chain links TRBV5-6 to TRBJ1-3; 7 bases match TRBD1. In germline, CDR1 is SGHDT, CDR2 YYEEEE. The CDR3 has 15 residues. Losses at the gene ends were 5 bases for V and 4 bases for J; bases not matched to a gene: 9. CDR3 loop: CASSCQTGTGNTIYF. The CDR3 DNA reads TGTGCCAGCAGTTGTCAGACAGGGACGGGAAACACCATATATTTT.

This clonotype was picked up many times. This chain joins TRBV15 and TRBJ2-3, with 7 bases fitting TRBD2. CDR3 length equals 14 residues. Trimming at V came to 2 bases and at J to 1 base, leaving 0 bases not matched to a gene. CDR1 and CDR2 (germline): LNHNV, YYDKDF (reference sequence). The CDR3 nucleotides are TGTGCCACCAGCAGACTAGCGGGCACAGATACGCAGTATTTT. As protein: CATSRLAGTDTQYF.

This clonotype was seen ten or more times. The chain has TRBV6-4 and TRBJ2-3, with TRBD2 identical over 9 bases. The germline CDR1 and CDR2 sequences are MRHNA and SNTAGT. V lost 3 bases to trimming and J lost 1 base; unmatched junction nucleotides: 2. CDR3 length equals 15 residues. For the CDR3, the DNA is TGTGCCAGCAGTGATTTAGCGGGAGGCACAGATACGCAGTATTTT. Its protein product is CASSDLAGGTDTQYF.

In the case of this clonotype: This clone may be a read error of a much larger clone one base away. This chain links TRBV11-3 with TRBJ2-7; D remains unclear. V was trimmed by 6 bases and J by 12 bases, leaving 21 bases between them. The CDR3 has 13 residues. Germline V gene sequence: CDR1 SGHNT, CDR2 YENEEA. Here the CDR3 reads CASSPTIWGKRYF. The CDR3 coding sequence is TGTGCCAGCAGTCCGACGATCTGGGGTAAGCGGTACTTC.

Ten or more counts support this clonotype. The rearrangement links TRBV6-2 or TRBV6-3 to TRBJ1-5; 8 bases match TRBD1. V dropped 6 bases and J dropped 7; count of bases not matched to a gene: 8. Germline loops: CDR1 MNHEY, CDR2 SVGEGT. The CDR3 has 14 amino acids. CDR3 amino acids: CASRIDRGHQPQHF. CDR3 DNA: TGTGCCAGCAGAATCGACAGGGGACACCAGCCCCAGCATTTT.

The CDR3 region has the DNA TGTGCCAGCAGTCCACCGGGTGAAACAGATACGCAGTATTTT. Translated, it gives CASSPPGETDTQYF. The rearrangement joins TRBV28 to TRBJ2-3, with D unresolved. CDR3 length: 14 residues. The V and J ends lost 5 bases and 3 bases respectively, with 12 bases between them. Looked up from germline, CDR1 is MDHEN and CDR2 is SYDVKM.

Notes on this clonotype: This may be a read error: a much more frequent sequence differs by one nucleotide. The chain links TRBV25-1 to TRBJ1-2; D call uncertain. This CDR3 region has 17 residues. Germline assignment: CDR1 MGHDK and CDR2 SYGVNS. Trimming took off 4 bases at V and 4 bases at J, with 22 bases between the two ends. The CDR3 coding sequence is TGTGCCAGCAGTGCAGTTAGAGAACTGGGAAAGGCCTATGGCTACACCTTC. This translates into CASSAVRELGKAYGYTF.

This clonotype has a count of ten or more. The chain uses TRBV5-1 and TRBJ1-2; D gene uncertain. Germline CDR1 reads SGHRS; CDR2 reads YFSETQ. Deletions cut 7 bases from V and 4 bases from J, with 23 bases between. This CDR3 contains 16 residues. The CDR3 sequence is CASLLRSVRKTYGYTF. In nucleotides, the CDR3 is TGCGCCAGCCTGTTACGATCGGTTCGAAAGACCTATGGCTACACCTTC.

As to this clonotype: In this CDR3 the conserved last residue, phenylalanine or tryptophan, is missing, so a read error is likely. The V and J genes are TRBV23-1 and TRBJ1-2; no definite D call. TRBV23-1 is identified as an open reading frame with a role that is uncertain. This CDR3 spans 17 amino acids. V lost 5 bases, J lost 4 bases, and 23 bases lay in between. CDR3 region: CASSVIWLRRKTYGYTS. The CDR3, as DNA: TGCGCCAGCAGTGTTATTTGGCTACGCAGAAAGACCTATGGCTACACCTCC.

This clonotype was recorded at least ten times. This sequence joins TRBV13 and TRBJ1-3; D possibly corresponds to TRBD1 (6 bases). V lost 0 bases to trimming and J lost 0 bases, with 9 bases between them. From germline, CDR1 is PRHDT and CDR2 FYEKMQ (reference sequence). There are 16 residues in the CDR3. CDR3 residues: CASSLGQGVSGNTIYF. The CDR3 DNA is TGTGCCAGCAGCTTAGGACAGGGAGTCTCTGGAAACACCATATATTTT. Variable domain in full (rest from reference TRBV13 and TRBJ1-3): AAGVIQSPRHLIKEKRETATLKCYPIPRHDTVYWYQQGPGQDPQFLISFYEKMQSDKGSIPDRFSAQQFSDYHSELNMSSLELGDSALYFCASSLGQGVSGNTIYFGEGSWLTVV.

This clonotype was counted at least ten times. The V call is TRBV19, the J call TRBJ1-3, with TRBD1 matching over 8 bases. V dropped 3 bases and J dropped 8; count of bases not matched to a gene: 12. The CDR3 runs 16 residues. From germline, CDR1 is LNHDA and CDR2 SQIVND (reference sequence). The CDR3 bases are TGTGCCAGTAGTATCACCGGCCCAGGGGGCAGTGACACCATATATTTT. This translates into CASSITGPGGSDTIYF.

This clonotype was detected ten times or more. The chain combines TRBV6-6 with TRBJ1-1; TRBD1 matches at 7 bases. This CDR3 has 15 amino acids. The J segment lost 5 bases and the V segment lost 8 bases, leaving 14 bases of the junction unmatched. CDR1 and CDR2 (germline): MNHNY, SVGAGI (reference sequence). The CDR3, as DNA: TGTGCCAGCTCCAAACTTACAGGGGCGGTGACTGAAGCTTTCTTT. Translation: CASSKLTGAVTEAFF.

Remarks on this clonotype: A much larger clone sits a single nucleotide away, making a read error possible. V usage is TRBV5-1 and J usage is TRBJ2-7; a possible D gene is TRBD2 (7 bases). The CDR3 length is 14 residues. V lost 4 bases and J lost 7, with 18 bases in between. Germline values: CDR1 SGHRS, CDR2 YFSETQ. This chain's CDR3 is CASSPYRGAGEQYF. The CDR3 nucleotides read TGCGCCAGCAGCCCTTATCGGGGGGCGGGTGAGCAGTACTTC.

With respect to this clonotype: The junction does not match germline at one end; this may be a read error. The rearrangement links TRBV3-1 to TRBJ2-3; D is undetermined. The CDR3 totals 17 residues. Germline CDR1 reads LGHDT; CDR2 reads YNNKEL (reference sequence). The CDR3 loop reads CASSQIGPICHARYAVF. As DNA, the CDR3 is TGTGCCAGCAGCCAAATAGGTCCCATTTGTCATGCAAGATACGCAGTATTT.